A single sample is the source of the 16 T cell receptor beta chains below, sequenced in a study of response to subunit inactivated influenza vaccine. TCRdb reanalysed the RT-PCR reads using MiXCR and keeps one entry per CDR3 protein. Of about 700,000 distinct CDR3 sequences in the sample, 15% to 17% were seen once. The sequences come from PBMCs from blood, collected less than 13 days after vaccination. The source is a man aged 45 to 65 who received an inactivated influenza vaccine.

This clonotype was found a few times. This sequence joins TRBV12-5 and TRBJ2-5; 12 bases map to TRBD2. There are 17 residues in the CDR3. CDR1 LGHNT and CDR2 FRNRAP come from the germline V gene. Trimming removed 1 base from V and 5 bases from J; junction bases left unmatched: 8. This chain's CDR3 is CASGLAGTSGRRETQYF. The CDR3 DNA follows: TGTGCTAGTGGTTTGGCAGGGACTAGCGGGCGTCGGGAGACCCAGTACTTC.

This clonotype was counted between two and nine times. V usage is TRBV7-2 and J usage is TRBJ2-4; D is perhaps TRBD1 (6 bases). The length of the CDR3 is 14 residues. Trimming pared 4 bases from V and 6 bases from J, leaving 13 bases between. CDR1 is SGHTA, CDR2 FQGNSA, per germline. The CDR3: CASSWPGAGNIQYF. The CDR3 region has the DNA TGTGCCAGCAGCTGGCCAGGGGCCGGAAACATTCAGTACTTC. The variable domain in full, completed from reference TRBV7-2 and TRBJ2-4, reads GAGVSQSPSNKVTEKGKDVELRCDPISGHTALYWYRQSLGQGLEFLIYFQGNSAPDKSGLPSDRFSAERTGGSVSTLTIQRTQQEDSAVYLCASSWPGAGNIQYFGAGTRLSVL.

This clonotype was counted a few times. This chain links TRBV29-1 with TRBJ2-7; D call uncertain. The germline V and J ends were trimmed by 4 bases and 6 bases, with 16 bases remaining between them. Germline V gene data show CDR1 as SQVTM and CDR2 as ANQGSEA. The CDR3 length is 13 residues. In DNA form, the CDR3 reads TGCAGCGTTGGTCCTCCCCTGGTTAGCGAGCAGTACTTC. The encoded protein is CSVGPPLVSEQYF.

V gene TRBV29-1 combines with J gene TRBJ2-7, with D unclear. The CDR3 has 12 residues. Trimming took off 3 bases at V and 2 bases at J, with 8 bases between the two ends. CDR1 and CDR2 (germline): SQVTM, ANQGSEA. Here the CDR3 reads CSVEGSPYEQYF. The CDR3 nucleotides read TGCAGCGTTGAGGGCAGTCCCTACGAGCAGTACTTC.

This clonotype was picked up many times. The chain combines TRBV12-3 or TRBV12-4 with TRBJ1-1, with a tentative D call TRBD1 (6 bases). The CDR3 totals 15 residues. Trimming removed 6 bases from V and 4 bases from J, with 18 bases in between. The CDR3: CASSPYGGRGTEAFF. CDR3 DNA: TGTGCCAGCAGCCCCTATGGGGGGCGCGGCACTGAAGCTTTCTTT.

V gene TRBV5-1 combines with J gene TRBJ2-7; the D call may be TRBD1 or TRBD2 (6 bases each). Per the germline V gene, CDR1 is SGHRS and CDR2 is YFSETQ. V lost 0 bases, J lost 6 bases, and 10 bases lay in between. The CDR3 is 13 amino acids. This CDR3 reads CASSLDGGVEQYF. CDR3 DNA sequence: TGCGCCAGCAGCTTGGACGGGGGCGTCGAGCAGTACTTC. Together with reference TRBV5-1 and TRBJ2-7, the CDR3 gives the full variable domain: KAGVTQTPRYLIKTRGQQVTLSCSPISGHRSVSWYQQTPGQGLQFLFEYFSETQRNKGNFPGRFSGRQFSNSRSEMNVSTLELGDSALYLCASSLDGGVEQYFGPGTRLTVT.

This clonotype was observed a handful of times. This rearrangement joins TRBV20-1 to TRBJ2-3, with D uncertain. The CDR3 totals 13 residues. The germline V gene has CDR1 DFQATT and CDR2 SNEGSKA (reference sequence). The CDR3 coding sequence is TGCAGCGAAGACGGAACTAGCACAGATACGCAGTATTTT. Protein: CSEDGTSTDTQYF.

A few counts support this clonotype. CDR3 sequence (DNA): TGCGCCAGCAGCTCGCCACAGGGCCCGCAAGAGACCCAGTACTTC. This translates into CASSSPQGPQETQYF. This chain links TRBV5-1 with TRBJ2-5; TRBD1 is a possible D gene (6 bases). Trimming left V 3 bases short and J 2 bases short, with 14 bases between. The germline V gene has CDR1 SGHRS and CDR2 YFSETQ. CDR3 length: 15 residues.

This clonotype showed up just a few times. The chain employs TRBV7-9 and TRBJ2-1; TRBD1 might be the D (5 bases). Germline CDR1 is SEHNR and CDR2 is FQNEAQ (reference sequence). CDR3 length: 14 residues. Trimming stripped 10 bases from V and 7 bases from J, with 20 bases between. The CDR3 reads CATQWGTLLNEQFF. The CDR3 nucleotides are TGTGCCACCCAGTGGGGCACATTGTTGAATGAGCAGTTCTTC.

J is TRBJ2-2 and V is TRBV28; TRBD2 might be the D (6 bases). Germline assignment: CDR1 MDHEN and CDR2 SYDVKM. Trimming removed 2 bases from V and 5 bases from J, with 12 bases in between. This CDR3 is built from 15 residues. The CDR3 DNA reads TGTGCCAGCAGTTTAAAAGTAGGAGGGACCGGGGAGCTGTTTTTT. Its protein is CASSLKVGGTGELFF.

J is TRBJ2-3 and V is TRBV28, with a tentative D call TRBD2 (5 bases). V was trimmed by 6 bases and J by 2 bases, leaving 12 bases between them. This CDR3 is 14 amino acids long. Germline V gene data show CDR1 as MDHEN and CDR2 as SYDVKM. The CDR3 sequence is CASRGNGVTDTQYF. The DNA for the CDR3 is TGTGCCAGCAGAGGGAACGGGGTCACAGATACGCAGTATTTT.

The chain is built from TRBV10-3 and TRBJ2-7, with 10 bases fitting TRBD2. In germline, CDR1 is ENHRY, CDR2 SYGVKD. The CDR3 spans 15 residues. Trimming took 4 bases from V and 3 from J; bases not matched to a gene: 6. The CDR3 sequence: CAISGLAGANYEQYF. For the CDR3, the DNA is TGTGCCATCAGTGGACTAGCGGGTGCGAACTACGAGCAGTACTTC.

The CDR3 DNA sequence: TGCGCCAGCAGCCAAACCGGGGTCTCAGAAAAACTGTTTTTT. Residues: CASSQTGVSEKLFF. The chain couples TRBV4-1 to TRBJ1-4, with unresolved D. This CDR3 region has 14 residues. From germline, CDR1 is MGHRA and CDR2 YSYEKL. The V and J ends lost 2 bases and 8 bases respectively, with 12 bases between them.

This clonotype appeared many times. This chain uses TRBV6-1 with TRBJ2-1; 9 bases are a match to TRBD2. Germline CDR1 MNHNS, CDR2 SASEGT. CDR3 length: 15 amino acids. After removal of 6 bases from V and 5 bases from J, the junction contained 8 bases not matched to a gene. The CDR3 loop reads CASSHGTSLNNEQFF. The CDR3 coding sequence is TGTGCCAGCAGCCACGGGACTAGCCTCAACAATGAGCAGTTCTTC.

This clonotype was picked up many times. The chain employs TRBV5-1 and TRBJ1-1; D ambiguous. CDR3 length: 17 residues. Per the germline V gene, CDR1 is SGHRS and CDR2 is YFSETQ. V lost 4 bases and J 0 bases, leaving 19 bases between the germline ends. CDR3 nucleotides: TGCGCCAGCAGCCCCACCGGACGGGCTTTAATGAACACTGAAGCTTTCTTT. It encodes CASSPTGRALMNTEAFF.

This clonotype turned up a few times. The chain recombines TRBV20-1 with TRBJ1-5; D possibly corresponds to TRBD1 (6 bases). The CDR3 spans 16 residues. Germline V gene lookup returns CDR1 DFQATT and CDR2 SNEGSKA (reference sequence). With 3 bases removed from V and 0 bases from J, the gap between germline ends came to 15 bases. The CDR3, as DNA: TGCAGTGCTAGTGAGGTGGGGGGGCATAGCAATCAGCCCCAGCATTTT. It is translated as CSASEVGGHSNQPQHF.